A selection of T cell receptor beta chains follows, all from one sample in a study of tumor and adjacent non-tumor tissue in lung cancer. TCRdb re-analysed the multiplex PCR reads in MiXCR, keeping a single row per CDR3 protein. The data hold approximately 86,000 distinct CDR3 sequences, with over 55% observed a single time. The sample consisted of lung tumor tissue. The receptors were sampled from a woman aged 35 to 49 with non-small cell lung cancer. CDR3s leave out the opening cysteine and the closing phenylalanine or tryptophan.

v_gene | CDR3aa
TRBV6-5 | ASSNGPAREIF
TRBV14 | ASSQDASIDGTDTQY
TRBV6-5 | ASSFRAGSSGNTTY
TRBV5-4 | ASNSGTGIREQF
TRBV11-1 | ASSPSDLATQC
TRBV11-2 | VSSQRDRSSYNEQF
TRBV29-1 | SASGRGPAVYQQY
TRBV11-2 | ASTKFGYAQEIQY
TRBV28 | ASRDGGAGTKAF
TRBV20-1 | SASGPGTDYGYT
TRBV11-2 | ASSPLRAAAQETQY
TRBV12-3/TRBV12-4 | ASIGAGGHLGEQF
TRBV29-1 | SVLPGGSNTGELF
TRBV6-5 | ASSYVDGLNEKPF
TRBV11-3 | ASSPRDRPTDTEY
TRBV11-1 | ASSYLSGAQL
TRBV7-9 | ASSLVMESEAF
TRBV5-6 | ATSVKTGDSNQPQH
TRBV20-1 | SGGGGEGIIQY
TRBV6-5 | TSAKLAGEYNEQF
TRBV12-3/TRBV12-4 | ANSPGVAWGTDTQY
TRBV4-1 | ASSQDRGAGGITDTQY
TRBV2 | ASSENTVGDTQY
TRBV21-1 | ASSKAPSGRENTGELF
TRBV6-5 | ASSRTNGGVGNEQF
TRBV11-2 | ASSLDPSGGTGQF
TRBV25-1 | ASGRYNSPLH
TRBV20-1 | SARDFASGQSSYNEQF
TRBV6-1 | ASRHRAGVELF
TRBV30 | TWSVGGPTMRGNEQF
TRBV4-1 | ASNHDYPRSGELF
TRBV6-5 | ASSYSGISGTHERF
TRBV12-3/TRBV12-4 | ASSRQSTEEQF
TRBV6-1 | ASSQLAEGGPYEQY
TRBV7-9 | ASSLDSSPGKLF
TRBV29-1 | SLGAGGHYTEQF
TRBV20-1 | STRAGRDNSPLH
TRBV11-2 | AGSLGVTGPGTQY
TRBV6-1 | ASRIQARDYGYT
TRBV5-4 | ASSPGGVGAYEQY